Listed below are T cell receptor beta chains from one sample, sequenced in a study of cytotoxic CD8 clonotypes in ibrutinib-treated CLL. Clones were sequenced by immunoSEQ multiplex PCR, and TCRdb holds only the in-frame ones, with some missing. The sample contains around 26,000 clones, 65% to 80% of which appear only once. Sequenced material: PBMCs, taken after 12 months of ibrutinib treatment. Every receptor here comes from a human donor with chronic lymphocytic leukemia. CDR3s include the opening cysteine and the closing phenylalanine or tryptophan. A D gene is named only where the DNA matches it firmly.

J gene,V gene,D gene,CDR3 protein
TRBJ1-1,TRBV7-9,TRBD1,CASSIRQGGDTEAFF
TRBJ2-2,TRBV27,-,CASSPLRHGLGTGELFF
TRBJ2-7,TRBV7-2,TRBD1,CASSSRTGGLYEQYF
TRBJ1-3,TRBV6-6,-,CASSLDRRNTIYF
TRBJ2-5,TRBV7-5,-,CARSGPGTGKETQYF
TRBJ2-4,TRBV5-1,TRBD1,CASSEGQGAGIQYF
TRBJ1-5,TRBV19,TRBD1,CASSLGTGNQPQHF
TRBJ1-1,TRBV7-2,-,CASSLAGRGAFF
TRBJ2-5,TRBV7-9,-,CASSLGTQYF
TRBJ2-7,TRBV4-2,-,CASSQGSVNEQYF
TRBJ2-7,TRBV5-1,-,CASSLAGASEQYF
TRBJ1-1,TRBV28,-,CASGRLRNTEAFF
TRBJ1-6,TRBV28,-,CASSPSRLQALHF
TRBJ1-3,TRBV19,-,CASTPPGYGGNTIYF
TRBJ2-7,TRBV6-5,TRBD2,CASRRTTSGGGEQYF
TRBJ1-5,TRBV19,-,CAILLGGDQPQHF
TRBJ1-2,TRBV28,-,CASSFPGRNKDGYTF
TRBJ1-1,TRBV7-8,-,CASSLARWAGRNTEAFF
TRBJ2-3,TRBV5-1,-,CASSLAASPDTQYF
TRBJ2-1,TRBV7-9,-,CASTIQTSSYNEQFF
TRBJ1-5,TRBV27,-,CASSSGVNQPQHF
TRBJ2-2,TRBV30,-,CAWSVRVINTGELFF
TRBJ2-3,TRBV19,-,CASSPAGSTDTQYF
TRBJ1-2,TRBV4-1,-,CASSQDRSGFRSNYGYTF
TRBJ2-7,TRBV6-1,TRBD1,CASSLERQGFEQYF
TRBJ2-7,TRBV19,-,CASSIYGQIHEQYF
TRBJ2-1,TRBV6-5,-,CASHSGRNEQFF
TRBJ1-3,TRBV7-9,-,CASSPRAGRNTIYF
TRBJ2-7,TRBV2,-,CATKNGVSSYEQYF
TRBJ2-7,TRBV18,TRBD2,CASSPRGGHSYEQYF
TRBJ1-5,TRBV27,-,CASSSYRASNQPQHF
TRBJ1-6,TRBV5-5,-,CASSPLREDYNVPYNSPLHF
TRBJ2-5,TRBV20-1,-,CSPEVRETQYF
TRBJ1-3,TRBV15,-,CATSRAKDLGNTIYF
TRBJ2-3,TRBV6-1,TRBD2,CASSPSGLTDTQYF
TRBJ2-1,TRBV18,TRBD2,CASSPGLAGGPDNEQFF
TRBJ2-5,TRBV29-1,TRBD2,CSGSAGGETQYF
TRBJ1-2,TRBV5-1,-,CASAASPRANYGYTF
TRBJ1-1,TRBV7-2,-,CASSLVVGVNTEAFF
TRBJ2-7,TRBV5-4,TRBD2,CASSLAGTSGYEQYF
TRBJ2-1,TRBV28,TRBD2,CASSLRAGDSPIYNEQFF
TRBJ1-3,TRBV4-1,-,CASSQPQGRAGNTIYF
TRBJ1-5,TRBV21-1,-,CASGIHGVGNQPQHF
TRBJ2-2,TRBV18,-,CASSPTGSNTGELFF
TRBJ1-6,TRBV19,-,CASRGGAQVDSPLHF
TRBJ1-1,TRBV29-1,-,CSVRGGIEAFF
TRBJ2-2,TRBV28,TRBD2,CASSYLAGANTGELFF
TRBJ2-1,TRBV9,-,CASSEGTSSYNEQFF
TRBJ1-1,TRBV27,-,CASSLSSAVRNTEAFF
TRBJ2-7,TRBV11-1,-,CASSQYTSYEQYF
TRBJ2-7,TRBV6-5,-,CASSSTVPTTYEQYF
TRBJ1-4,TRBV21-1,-,CASSKVQAATNEKLFF
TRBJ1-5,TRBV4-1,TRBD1,CASSQIWDRGTVNNQPQHF
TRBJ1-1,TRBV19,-,CASSINRAENTEAFF
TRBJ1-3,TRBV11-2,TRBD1,CASSFPGTASGNTIYF
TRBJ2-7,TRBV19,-,CASSDKGGRSYEQYF